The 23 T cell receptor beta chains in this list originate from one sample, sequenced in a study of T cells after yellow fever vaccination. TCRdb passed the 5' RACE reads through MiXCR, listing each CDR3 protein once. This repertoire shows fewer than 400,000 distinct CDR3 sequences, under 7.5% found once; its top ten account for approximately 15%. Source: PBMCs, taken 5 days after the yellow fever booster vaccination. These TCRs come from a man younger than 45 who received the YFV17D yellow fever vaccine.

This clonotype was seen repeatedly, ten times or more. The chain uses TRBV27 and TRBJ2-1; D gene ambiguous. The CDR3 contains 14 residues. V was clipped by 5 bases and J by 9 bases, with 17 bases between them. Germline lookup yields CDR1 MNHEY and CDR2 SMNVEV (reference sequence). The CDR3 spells CASSRAGSVLEQFF. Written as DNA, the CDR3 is TGTGCCAGCAGTCGGGCCGGGTCAGTCCTTGAGCAGTTCTTC.

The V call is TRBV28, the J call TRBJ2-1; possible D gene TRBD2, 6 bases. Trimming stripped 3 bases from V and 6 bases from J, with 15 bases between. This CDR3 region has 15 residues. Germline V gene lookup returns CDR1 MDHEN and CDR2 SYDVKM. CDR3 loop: CASSFLFGTPNEQFF. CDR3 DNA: TGTGCCAGCAGTTTCTTATTCGGGACTCCCAATGAGCAGTTCTTC.

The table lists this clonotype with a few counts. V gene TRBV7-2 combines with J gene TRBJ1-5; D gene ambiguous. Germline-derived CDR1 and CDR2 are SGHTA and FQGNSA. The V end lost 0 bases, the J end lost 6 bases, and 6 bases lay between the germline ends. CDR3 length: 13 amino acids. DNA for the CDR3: TGTGCCAGCAGCTTAGCTTCGCCTCAGCCCCAGCATTTT. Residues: CASSLASPQPQHF. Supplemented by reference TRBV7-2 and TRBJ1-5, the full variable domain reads GAGVSQSPSNKVTEKGKDVELRCDPISGHTALYWYRQSLGQGLEFLIYFQGNSAPDKSGLPSDRFSAERTGGSVSTLTIQRTQQEDSAVYLCASSLASPQPQHFGDGTRLSIL.

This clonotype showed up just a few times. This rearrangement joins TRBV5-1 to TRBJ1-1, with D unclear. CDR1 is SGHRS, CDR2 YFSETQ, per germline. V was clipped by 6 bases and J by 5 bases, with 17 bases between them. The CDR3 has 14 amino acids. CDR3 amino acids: CASTNVDGRTEAFF. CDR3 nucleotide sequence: TGCGCCAGCACCAATGTGGACGGTAGGACTGAAGCTTTCTTT.

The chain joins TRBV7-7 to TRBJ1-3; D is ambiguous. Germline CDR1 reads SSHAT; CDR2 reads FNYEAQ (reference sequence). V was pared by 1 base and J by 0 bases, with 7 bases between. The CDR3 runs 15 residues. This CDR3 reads CASSLGESSGNTIYF. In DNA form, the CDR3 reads TGTGCCAGCAGCTTAGGGGAAAGCTCTGGAAACACCATATATTTT.

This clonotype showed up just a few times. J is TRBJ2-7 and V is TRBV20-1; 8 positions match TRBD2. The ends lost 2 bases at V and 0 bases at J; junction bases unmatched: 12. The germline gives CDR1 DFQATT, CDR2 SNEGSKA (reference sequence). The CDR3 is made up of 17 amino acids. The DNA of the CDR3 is TGCAGTGCTAGATTCGAGTACGGGACTAGGTTCTCCTACGAGCAGTACTTC. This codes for CSARFEYGTRFSYEQYF.

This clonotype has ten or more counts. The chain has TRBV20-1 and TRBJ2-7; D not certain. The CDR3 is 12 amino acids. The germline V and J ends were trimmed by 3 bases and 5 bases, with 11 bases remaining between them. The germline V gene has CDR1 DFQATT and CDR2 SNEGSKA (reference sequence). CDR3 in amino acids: CSASRPYHEQYF. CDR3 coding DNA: TGCAGTGCTAGTCGCCCCTACCACGAGCAGTACTTC.

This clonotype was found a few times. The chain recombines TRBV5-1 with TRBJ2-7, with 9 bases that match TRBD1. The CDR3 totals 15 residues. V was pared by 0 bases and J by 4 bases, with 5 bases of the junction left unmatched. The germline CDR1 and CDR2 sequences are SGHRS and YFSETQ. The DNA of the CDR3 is TGCGCCAGCAGCTTGGAAGGGACAGGGCATTACGAGCAGTACTTC. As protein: CASSLEGTGHYEQYF.

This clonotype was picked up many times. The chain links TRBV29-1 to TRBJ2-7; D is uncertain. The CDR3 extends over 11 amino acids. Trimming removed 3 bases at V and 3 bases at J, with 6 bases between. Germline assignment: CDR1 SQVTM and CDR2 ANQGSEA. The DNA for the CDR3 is TGCAGCGTTGAGAACAGCTACGAGCAGTACTTC. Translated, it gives CSVENSYEQYF.

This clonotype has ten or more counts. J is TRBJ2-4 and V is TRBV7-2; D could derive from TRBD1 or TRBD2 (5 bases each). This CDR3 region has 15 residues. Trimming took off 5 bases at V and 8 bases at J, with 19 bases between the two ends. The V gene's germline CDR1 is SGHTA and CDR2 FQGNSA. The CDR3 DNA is TGTGCCAGCAGCCGAACCGGGACCCTTGGAGACATTCAGTACTTC. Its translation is CASSRTGTLGDIQYF.

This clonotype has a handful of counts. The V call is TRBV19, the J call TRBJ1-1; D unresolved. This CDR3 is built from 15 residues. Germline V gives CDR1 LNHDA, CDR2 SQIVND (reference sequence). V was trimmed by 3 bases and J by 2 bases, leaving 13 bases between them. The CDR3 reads CASSMARTTNTEAFF. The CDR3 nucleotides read TGTGCCAGTAGTATGGCCCGGACTACTAACACTGAAGCTTTCTTT.

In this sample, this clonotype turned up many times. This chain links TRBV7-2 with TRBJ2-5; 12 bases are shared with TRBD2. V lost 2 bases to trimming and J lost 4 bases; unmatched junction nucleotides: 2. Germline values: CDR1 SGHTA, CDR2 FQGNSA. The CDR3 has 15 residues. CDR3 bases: TGTGCCAGCAGCTTAATGGGACTAGCGGGAGAGACCCAGTACTTC. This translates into CASSLMGLAGETQYF.

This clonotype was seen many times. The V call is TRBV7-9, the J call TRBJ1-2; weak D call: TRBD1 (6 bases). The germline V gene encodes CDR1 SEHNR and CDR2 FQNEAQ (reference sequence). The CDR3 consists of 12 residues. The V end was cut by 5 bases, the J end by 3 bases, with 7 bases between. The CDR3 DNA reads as TGTGCCAGCAGCCGGACAGACTATGGCTACACCTTC. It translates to CASSRTDYGYTF. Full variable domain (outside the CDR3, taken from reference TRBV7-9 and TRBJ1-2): DTGVSQNPRHKITKRGQNVTFRCDPISEHNRLYWYRQTLGQGPEFLTYFQNEAQLEKSRLLSDRFSAERPKGSFSTLEIQRTEQGDSAMYLCASSRTDYGYTFGSGTRLTVV.

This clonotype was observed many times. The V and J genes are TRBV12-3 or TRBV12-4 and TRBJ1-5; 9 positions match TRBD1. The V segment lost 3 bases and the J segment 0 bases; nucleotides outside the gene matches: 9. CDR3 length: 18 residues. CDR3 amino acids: CASSFGTGYQYSNQPQHF. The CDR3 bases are TGTGCCAGCAGTTTCGGGACAGGGTATCAATATAGCAATCAGCCCCAGCATTTT.

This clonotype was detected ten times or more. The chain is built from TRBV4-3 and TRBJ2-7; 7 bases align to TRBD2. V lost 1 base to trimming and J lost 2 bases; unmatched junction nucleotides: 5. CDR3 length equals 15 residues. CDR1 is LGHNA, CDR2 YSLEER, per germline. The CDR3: CASSQGTGGTYEQYF. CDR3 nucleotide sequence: TGCGCCAGCAGCCAAGGAACGGGAGGCACCTACGAGCAGTACTTC.

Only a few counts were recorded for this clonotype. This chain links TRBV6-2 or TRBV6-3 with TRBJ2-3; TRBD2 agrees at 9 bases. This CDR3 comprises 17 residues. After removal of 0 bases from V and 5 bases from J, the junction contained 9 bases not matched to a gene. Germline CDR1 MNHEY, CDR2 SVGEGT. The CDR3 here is CASSYSAGGRAQDTQYF. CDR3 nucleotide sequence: TGTGCCAGCAGTTACTCCGCCGGCGGGAGGGCCCAAGATACGCAGTATTTT.

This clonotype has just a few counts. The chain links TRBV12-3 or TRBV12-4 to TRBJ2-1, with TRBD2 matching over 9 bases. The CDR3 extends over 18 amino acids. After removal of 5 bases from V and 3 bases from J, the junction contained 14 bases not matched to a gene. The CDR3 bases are TGTGCCAGCAGTGCCCTAGCGGGACCGGGGTTCGTCTACAATGAGCAGTTCTTC. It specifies CASSALAGPGFVYNEQFF.

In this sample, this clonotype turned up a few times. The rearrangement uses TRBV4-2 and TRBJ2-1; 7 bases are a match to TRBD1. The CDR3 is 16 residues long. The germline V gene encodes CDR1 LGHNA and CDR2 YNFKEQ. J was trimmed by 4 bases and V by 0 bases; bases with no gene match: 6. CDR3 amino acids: CASSQDQGTAYNEQFF. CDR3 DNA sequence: TGTGCCAGCAGCCAAGATCAAGGGACAGCGTACAATGAGCAGTTCTTC.

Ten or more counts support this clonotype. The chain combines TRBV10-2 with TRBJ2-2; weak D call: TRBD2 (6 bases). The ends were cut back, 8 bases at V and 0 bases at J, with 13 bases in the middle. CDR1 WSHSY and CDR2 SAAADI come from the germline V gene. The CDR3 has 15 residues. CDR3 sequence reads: CASRGTVANTGELFF. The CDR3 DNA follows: TGCGCCAGCCGCGGGACGGTAGCGAACACCGGGGAGCTGTTTTTT.

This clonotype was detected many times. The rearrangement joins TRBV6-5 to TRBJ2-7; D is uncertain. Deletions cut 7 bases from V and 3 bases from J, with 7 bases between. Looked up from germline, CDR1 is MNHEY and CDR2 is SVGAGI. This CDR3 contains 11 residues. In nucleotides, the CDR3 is TGTGCCAGCATGTACGGCTACGAGCAGTACTTC. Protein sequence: CASMYGYEQYF.

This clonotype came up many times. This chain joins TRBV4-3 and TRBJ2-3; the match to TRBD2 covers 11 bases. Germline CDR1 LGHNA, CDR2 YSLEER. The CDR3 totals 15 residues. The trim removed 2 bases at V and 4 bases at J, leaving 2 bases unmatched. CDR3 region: CASSQLAGGADTQYF. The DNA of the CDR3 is TGCGCCAGCAGCCAACTAGCGGGAGGCGCAGATACGCAGTATTTT.

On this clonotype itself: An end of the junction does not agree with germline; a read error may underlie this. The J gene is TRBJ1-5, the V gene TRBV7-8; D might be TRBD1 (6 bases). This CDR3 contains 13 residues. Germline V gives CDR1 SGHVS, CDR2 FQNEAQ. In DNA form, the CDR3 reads TGTGCCAGCAGCCTGGACAGAAATCAGCCCAAGCATTTT. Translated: CASSLDRNQPKHF.

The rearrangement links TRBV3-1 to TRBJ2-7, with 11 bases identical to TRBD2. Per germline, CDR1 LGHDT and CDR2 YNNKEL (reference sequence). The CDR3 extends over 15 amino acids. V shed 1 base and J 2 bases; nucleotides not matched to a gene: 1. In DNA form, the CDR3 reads TGTGCCAGCAGCCAAGTGACTAGCGGGGCCTACGAGCAGTACTTC. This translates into CASSQVTSGAYEQYF.